One and the same sample provided the 24 T cell receptor beta chains below, sequenced in a study of cytomegalovirus exposure and HLA in healthy donors. Some clones are missing from TCRdb's copy, which holds only in-frame ones; the method was immunoSEQ multiplex PCR. The sample has tens of thousands of clones; 90% are singletons. Sequencing used PBMCs. The receptors stem from a man younger than 30 in good health and CMV-seronegative.

This clone was recorded only once. V and J are TRBV6-6 and TRBJ2-7; tentative D call: TRBD1 (6 bases). Germline V CDR1 and CDR2: MNHNY, SVGAGI (reference sequence). The CDR3 is made up of 15 amino acids. Trimming removed 4 bases from V and 1 base from J, with 14 bases in between. CDR3 in DNA: TGTGCCAGCAGTTCGTCTCAGACAGGTTCCTACGAGCAGTACTTC. Amino acids: CASSSSQTGSYEQYF.

The count of this clone is one. The J gene is TRBJ2-1, the V gene TRBV9; the match to TRBD2 covers 8 bases. Germline loops: CDR1 SGDLS, CDR2 YYNGEE. The CDR3 runs to 17 residues. The trim removed 3 bases at V and 5 bases at J, leaving 13 bases unmatched. The CDR3 loop is CASSATLTSGSNNEQFF. The CDR3 nucleotides are TGTGCCAGCAGCGCCACCCTGACGAGCGGGAGTAACAATGAGCAGTTCTTC.

The V gene is TRBV7-2, the J gene TRBJ1-2; a possible D gene is TRBD1 (5 bases). V was pared by 0 bases and J by 5 bases, with 13 bases between. Germline CDR1 reads SGHTA; CDR2 reads FQGNSA. The CDR3 has 15 residues. In DNA form, the CDR3 reads TGTGCCAGCAGCTTAGCTGGGGCTTCGTCATATGGCTACACCTTC. Residues: CASSLAGASSYGYTF. The full variable domain, with the rest looked up from reference TRBV7-2 and TRBJ1-2, is GAGVSQSPSNKVTEKGKDVELRCDPISGHTALYWYRQSLGQGLEFLIYFQGNSAPDKSGLPSDRFSAERTGGSVSTLTIQRTQQEDSAVYLCASSLAGASSYGYTFGSGTRLTVV.

The chain links TRBV30 to TRBJ2-7; D perhaps matches TRBD2 (6 bases). The CDR3 spans 16 residues. CDR1 is GTSNPN and CDR2 is SVGIG in the germline V gene (reference sequence). V lost 0 bases and J lost 4, with 19 bases in between. CDR3 nucleotide sequence: TGTGCCTGGAGTGTACGGGGAGGAGCCCGGGTATACGAGCAGTACTTC. Translated: CAWSVRGGARVYEQYF.

The table lists this clone with a few counts. The chain links TRBV21-1 to TRBJ2-7; the D call TRBD2 from the table was never checked on the DNA. TRBV21-1 is termed a pseudogene. CDR3 length: 14 amino acids. In nucleotides, the CDR3 is TGTGCCAGCAGCAGGGGACCTGCGGGAGGAGAGCAGTACTTC. It encodes CASSRGPAGGEQYF.

CDR3 nucleotide sequence: TGCGCCAGCAGCCAAGACCCCAAGACAGGGCTGGATGAGCAGTTCTTC. Encoded protein: CASSQDPKTGLDEQFF. The chain employs TRBV4-1 and TRBJ2-1; TRBD1 aligns across 7 bases. The CDR3 is 16 residues long. Germline CDR1 is MGHRA and CDR2 is YSYEKL. The junction had 10 bases not matched to a gene; V was cut back by 0 bases and J by 8 bases.

The CDR3 is CASSLVSLRGNEQFF. As DNA, the CDR3 is TGTGCCAGCAGCTTAGTTTCGTTGCGCGGCAATGAGCAGTTCTTC. This chain joins TRBV11-2 and TRBJ2-1, with no clear D. V shed 1 base and J shed 6 bases, with 13 bases lying between them. Germline lookup yields CDR1 SGHAT and CDR2 FQNNGV. CDR3 length equals 15 residues.

This sequence joins TRBV2 and TRBJ1-5, with D perhaps matching TRBD1 (6 bases). The V and J ends lost 6 bases and 7 bases respectively, with 16 bases between them. The CDR3 length is 14 residues. CDR1 and CDR2 from the germline V gene are SNHLY and FYNNEI. CDR3 amino acids: CASRARQAPQPQHF. In nucleotides, the CDR3 is TGTGCCAGCAGAGCGAGACAGGCCCCGCAGCCCCAGCATTTT.

V gene TRBV5-6 combines with J gene TRBJ2-1; 7 nucleotides match TRBD2. The CDR3 consists of 15 residues. Germline V CDR1 and CDR2: SGHDT, YYEEEE. V was pared by 3 bases and J by 10 bases, with 13 bases of the junction left unmatched. The CDR3 sequence is CASSSPVAGVLEQFF. As DNA, the CDR3 is TGTGCCAGCAGCTCCCCGGTAGCGGGCGTCTTAGAGCAGTTCTTC.

This rearrangement joins TRBV7-2 to TRBJ2-3; TRBD2 is a possible D gene (7 bases). Germline V gives CDR1 SGHTA, CDR2 FQGNSA. V was trimmed by 3 bases and J by 5 bases, leaving 12 bases between them. The CDR3 is made up of 14 amino acids. The chain's CDR3 is CASSLGGGGDTQYF. Written as DNA, the CDR3 is TGTGCCAGCAGCTTGGGGGGAGGGGGAGATACGCAGTATTTT. The full variable domain, with the rest looked up from reference TRBV7-2 and TRBJ2-3, is GAGVSQSPSNKVTEKGKDVELRCDPISGHTALYWYRQSLGQGLEFLIYFQGNSAPDKSGLPSDRFSAERTGGSVSTLTIQRTQQEDSAVYLCASSLGGGGDTQYFGPGTRLTVL.

The V gene is TRBV15, the J gene TRBJ2-7; a possible D gene is TRBD1 (5 bases). Per the germline V gene, CDR1 is LNHNV and CDR2 is YYDKDF (reference sequence). This CDR3 comprises 13 residues. Trimming pared 8 bases from V and 3 bases from J, leaving 14 bases between. CDR3 sequence: CATRIGRDYEQYF. CDR3 DNA sequence: TGTGCCACCCGGATCGGCAGGGACTACGAGCAGTACTTC.

The CDR3: CASSLFPDYSNQPQHF. The CDR3 region has the DNA TGTGCCAGCAGTTTATTCCCGGACTATAGCAATCAGCCCCAGCATTTT. V and J are TRBV28 and TRBJ1-5; D is uncertain. The CDR3 sequence is 16 residues long. V lost 1 base and J 0 bases, leaving 10 bases between the germline ends. The germline CDR1 and CDR2 sequences are MDHEN and SYDVKM.

This clone was detected once. The chain recombines TRBV11-3 with TRBJ2-7, with D hard to call. V shed 5 bases and J shed 3 bases, with 8 bases lying between them. The germline CDR1 and CDR2 sequences are SGHNT and YENEEA. The CDR3 covers 12 residues. CDR3 nucleotide sequence: TGTGCCAGCAGCAACACGGGCTACGAGCAGTACTTC. This codes for CASSNTGYEQYF.

This clone has a handful of counts. The chain is built from TRBV19 and TRBJ2-5; the D is unclear. Trimming pared 4 bases from V and 4 bases from J, leaving 16 bases between. The CDR3 runs 15 residues. In germline, CDR1 is LNHDA, CDR2 SQIVND (reference sequence). The CDR3 DNA reads TGTGCCAGTAGTACCTCGGGTAGCTCGGGAGAGACCCAGTACTTC. Its translation is CASSTSGSSGETQYF.

V gene TRBV5-1 combines with J gene TRBJ2-2; TRBD1 is a possible D gene (6 bases). Germline V gene lookup returns CDR1 SGHRS and CDR2 YFSETQ. The length of the CDR3 is 17 residues. V dropped 4 bases and J dropped 2 bases, with 18 bases sitting between them. Written as DNA, the CDR3 is TGCGCCAGCAGCAGGGGGACGGATACCATAAACACCGGGGAGCTGTTTTTT. This sequence encodes CASSRGTDTINTGELFF.

The chain has TRBV11-3 and TRBJ2-5, with TRBD2 identical over 12 bases. This CDR3 comprises 19 residues. V was clipped by 5 bases and J by 1 base; unmatched bases: 14. The germline V gene has CDR1 SGHNT and CDR2 YENEEA. CDR3 sequence reads: CASSIPILGLAGSQETQYF. CDR3 coding DNA: TGTGCCAGCAGCATACCAATCCTCGGACTAGCGGGGTCCCAAGAGACCCAGTACTTC.

The chain combines TRBV19 with TRBJ2-1; 8 bases agree with TRBD2. CDR3 size: 17 residues. V was clipped by 5 bases and J by 3 bases; unmatched bases: 12. CDR1 and CDR2 from the germline V gene are LNHDA and SQIVND (reference sequence). CDR3 protein: CASSRRTSRMIYNEQFF. In DNA, the CDR3 is TGTGCCAGTAGTCGAAGGACTAGCAGAATGATCTACAATGAGCAGTTCTTC.

V usage is TRBV9 and J usage is TRBJ2-1; a possible D gene is TRBD1 (5 bases). There are 15 residues in the CDR3. The germline CDR1 and CDR2 sequences are SGDLS and YYNGEE. V was shortened by 1 base and J by 5 bases, with 13 bases between the two germline ends. CDR3 DNA: TGTGCCAGCAGCGTATCAGGGCGTTCCGACAATGAGCAGTTCTTC. Protein: CASSVSGRSDNEQFF.

The V gene is TRBV18, the J gene TRBJ2-2, with D perhaps matching TRBD1 (6 bases). The V end lost 4 bases, the J end lost 0 bases, and 12 bases lay between the germline ends. This CDR3 has 16 residues. Looked up from germline, CDR1 is KGHSH and CDR2 is LQKENI. The CDR3 loop reads CASSRAGVPNTGELFF. The DNA for the CDR3 is TGTGCCAGCTCACGCGCAGGGGTCCCGAACACCGGGGAGCTGTTTTTT.

The rearrangement joins TRBV27 to TRBJ2-5, with a possible D match to TRBD2 (5 bases). The ends were cut back, 6 bases at V and 4 bases at J, with 18 bases in the middle. The CDR3 runs 15 residues. Germline-derived CDR1 and CDR2 are MNHEY and SMNVEV (reference sequence). CDR3 in amino acids: CASRPRGLAVETQYF. DNA of the CDR3: TGTGCCAGCAGGCCCCGCGGTCTAGCTGTAGAGACCCAGTACTTC.

The rearrangement joins TRBV5-4 to TRBJ2-5, with D perhaps matching TRBD2 (6 bases). This CDR3 is built from 15 residues. Germline CDR1 and CDR2: SGHNT and YYREEE (reference sequence). The V and J ends lost 0 bases and 1 base respectively, with 10 bases between them. CDR3 sequence (DNA): TGTGCCAGCAGCTTGGGCGGGGCCCGCCAAGAGACCCAGTACTTC. Protein product: CASSLGGARQETQYF. The variable domain in full, completed from reference TRBV5-4 and TRBJ2-5, reads ETGVTQSPTHLIKTRGQQVTLRCSSQSGHNTVSWYQQALGQGPQFIFQYYREEENGRGNFPPRFSGLQFPNYSSELNVNALELDDSALYLCASSLGGARQETQYFGPGTRLLVL.

The genes are TRBV28 and TRBJ2-2; D is uncertain. V dropped 5 bases and J dropped 8 bases, with 12 bases sitting between them. The germline V gene has CDR1 MDHEN and CDR2 SYDVKM. This CDR3 region has 13 residues. The CDR3, as DNA: TGTGCCAGCAGTCCTAGTATCACAGGGGAGCTGTTTTTT. Translation: CASSPSITGELFF.

The chain is built from TRBV10-3 and TRBJ2-7; TRBD2 aligns across 7 bases. Trimming took 2 bases from V and 3 from J; bases not matched to a gene: 4. Germline V gene lookup returns CDR1 ENHRY and CDR2 SYGVKD. There are 14 residues in the CDR3. The CDR3 loop is CAISEGAGSYEQYF. CDR3 DNA sequence: TGTGCCATCAGTGAGGGAGCGGGAAGCTACGAGCAGTACTTC.

The chain employs TRBV14 and TRBJ1-1; D possibly corresponds to TRBD1 (5 bases). CDR3 length: 17 residues. Germline-derived CDR1 and CDR2 are SGHDN and FVKESK. V was trimmed by 1 base and J by 0 bases, leaving 15 bases between them. CDR3 in amino acids: CASSQGPPQVVNTEAFF. The CDR3 DNA reads as TGTGCCAGCAGCCAAGGCCCCCCACAGGTGGTGAACACTGAAGCTTTCTTT.